This T cell receptor beta chain comes out of a study of shared clonotypes between healthy human individuals. Measured with immunoSEQ multiplex PCR; TCRdb has only the in-frame clones, and not every one. The sample comprises some 680,000 clones, around four fifths of which are singletons, and around 1.8% rests with the top ten. The CDR3 consists of 12 residues. Trimming pared 6 bases from V and 6 bases from J, leaving 12 bases between. CDR1 is KGHSH, CDR2 LQKENI, per germline. V and J are TRBV18 and TRBJ2-7; D may be TRBD1 (6 bases). The sequence came from a woman in her thirties in good health. Input material: memory CD4+ T cells sorted from blood. The subset denotes: CD45RA-negative fraction. CDR3 bases: TGTGCCAGCTCGTCACAGGGCGGCGAGCAGTACTTC. Protein product: CASSSQGGEQYF.